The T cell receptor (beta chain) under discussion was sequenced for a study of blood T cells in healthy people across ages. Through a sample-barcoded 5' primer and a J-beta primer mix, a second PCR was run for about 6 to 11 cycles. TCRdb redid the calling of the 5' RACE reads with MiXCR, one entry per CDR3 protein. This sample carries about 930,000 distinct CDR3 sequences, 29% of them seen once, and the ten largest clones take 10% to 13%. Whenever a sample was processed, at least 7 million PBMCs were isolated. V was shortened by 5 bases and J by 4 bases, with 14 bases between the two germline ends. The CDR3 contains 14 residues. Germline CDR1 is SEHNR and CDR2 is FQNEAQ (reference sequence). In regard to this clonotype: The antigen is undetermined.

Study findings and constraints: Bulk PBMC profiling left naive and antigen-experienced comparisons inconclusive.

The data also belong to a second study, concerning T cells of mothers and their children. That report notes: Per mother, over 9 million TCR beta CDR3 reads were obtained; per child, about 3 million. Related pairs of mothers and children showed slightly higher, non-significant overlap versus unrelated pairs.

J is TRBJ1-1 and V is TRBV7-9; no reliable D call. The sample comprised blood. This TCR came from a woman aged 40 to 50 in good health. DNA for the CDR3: TGTGCCAGCAGCCCTCCGTATGTCCGCACTGAAGCTTTCTTT. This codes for CASSPPYVRTEAFF.